The clone carrying this T cell receptor (beta chain) was seen more than once but under ten times. Its antigen remains unidentified. The CDR3 runs to 18 residues. The J segment lost 5 bases and the V segment lost 2 bases, leaving 8 bases of the junction unmatched. Germline CDR1 SNHLY, CDR2 FYNNEI. The data were taken from a study of cytomegalovirus exposure and HLA in healthy donors. Study-level findings and limits: Reported performance of the classifier showed diagnosis of cytomegalovirus status with high specificity and sensitivity. Researchers catalogued 160 or so TCR beta chains as cytomegalovirus-associated.

Sequenced by immunoSEQ multiplex PCR; TCRdb stores in-frame clones only, minus some. Among about 130,000 clones listed, 70% to 85% were seen once. The TCR sequence derives from a man aged 25 to 45 in good health and CMV-seropositive. Material for sequencing was PBMCs. The chain is built from TRBV2 and TRBJ2-2, with 13 bases identical to TRBD2. The CDR3 here is CASSETSGGARRTGELFF. CDR3 bases: TGTGCCAGCAGTGAAACTAGCGGGGGGGCCCGGCGGACCGGGGAGCTGTTTTTT.